Sequencing of this T cell receptor beta chain was carried out in a study of cytomegalovirus exposure and HLA in healthy donors. The table lists this clone with a count of one. Its antigen is not identified. Among the donors, all were healthy bone marrow donors. Germline-derived CDR1 and CDR2 are SEHNR and FQNEAQ (reference sequence). V trimming: 0 bases; J trimming: 4 bases; junction bases outside the gene matches: 5. This CDR3 contains 15 residues. Study results and caveats: In a later analysis, a missense DCLRE1C variant was linked to TCR beta V- and J-gene trimming. In the analysis, some V segments, TRBV6-2 and TRBV6-3 included, were excluded as indistinguishable.

Primers: 60 Vbeta forward and 13 Jbeta reverse. Clones were read by immunoSEQ multiplex PCR, and TCRdb kept only the in-frame ones, dropping some. The sample includes approximately 200,000 clones, around 85% of them seen just once. The rearrangement links TRBV7-9 to TRBJ2-7, with 8 positions matching TRBD1. Sequencing used PBMCs. This TCR was sampled from a woman in her forties or fifties in good health and CMV-seronegative. CDR3 sequence (DNA): TGTGCCAGCAGCTTAGCTGGACAGGGAATTTACGAGCAGTACTTC. Protein product: CASSLAGQGIYEQYF.